Listed below are T cell receptor beta chains from one sample, sequenced in a study of cytomegalovirus exposure and HLA in healthy donors. Produced via immunoSEQ multiplex PCR; TCRdb's table is partial and in-frame only. The table shows 200,000 to 250,000 clones, with 76% occurring only once. Sequencing was performed on PBMCs. These receptor sequences come from a young man in good health and CMV-seronegative. The CDR3 runs from the conserved cysteine through the conserved F or W. The D gene is left open where the match is weak. Where a row states a size, it is once, few, many or the class of an expanded clone; other rows omit it.

clone size | J gene | D gene | V gene | CDR3 DNA | CDR3 protein
. | TRBJ2-7 | . | TRBV28 | TGTGCCAGCAGTTACCCAAAGGACAGCCAGAGCTCCTACGAGCAGTACTTC | CASSYPKDSQSSYEQYF
. | TRBJ1-1 | . | TRBV19 | TGTGCCAGTAGTATAGACAGGGGAAACACTGAAGCTTTCTTT | CASSIDRGNTEAFF
. | TRBJ2-7 | TRBD2 | TRBV4-1 | TGCGCCAGCAGCCTCACTAGCGGGACCGACGAGCAGTACTTC | CASSLTSGTDEQYF
. | TRBJ1-2 | TRBD1 | TRBV5-1 | TGCGCCAGCAGCTTGGCCGCGGACAGGGTGATCGGCTACACCTTC | CASSLAADRVIGYTF
. | TRBJ1-1 | . | TRBV5-1 | TGCGCCAGCAGCCCCGGGATAAACACTGAAGCTTTCTTT | CASSPGINTEAFF
. | TRBJ1-5 | . | TRBV28 | TGTGCCAGCAGCCGCAGCGGGTCCGGCAGACAGCCCCAGCATTTT | CASSRSGSGRQPQHF
. | TRBJ2-7 | TRBD1 | TRBV10-1 | TGCGCCAACCAGCCCCCCGGGACAGGGGCCTACGAGCAGTACTTC | CANQPPGTGAYEQYF
. | TRBJ2-3 | . | TRBV2 | TGTGCCAGCAGTCAAGGGACTTCAGGAGATACGCAGTATTTT | CASSQGTSGDTQYF
few | TRBJ2-2 | . | TRBV30 | TGTGCCTGGACGGTGAGGGAGGCCGGGGAGCTGTTTTTT | CAWTVREAGELFF
. | TRBJ1-3 | TRBD1 | TRBV10-3 | TGTGCCATCAGTGACAGAGACTATGCGACAGGGAACTCTGGAAACACCATATATTTT | CAISDRDYATGNSGNTIYF
. | TRBJ2-2 | . | TRBV7-3 | TGTGCCAGCAGCCTAGGACTGTCCACCGGGGAGCTGTTTTTT | CASSLGLSTGELFF
. | TRBJ1-2 | TRBD1 | TRBV28 | TGTGCCAGCATTTGGGCGGACAGGGGATCCTATGGCTACACCTTC | CASIWADRGSYGYTF
once | TRBJ1-4 | TRBD1 | TRBV7-9 | TGTGCCAGCAGCTTAGGGACAGGGATTGAAAAACTGTTTTTT | CASSLGTGIEKLFF
. | TRBJ2-7 | TRBD1 | TRBV18 | TGTGCCAGCTCACCGGGACAGGGTCTCTACGAGCAGTACTTC | CASSPGQGLYEQYF
few | TRBJ2-7 | . | TRBV5-1 | TGCGCCAGCAGGCCTGAGTTTACTGGTTTCTCCTACGAGCAGTACTTC | CASRPEFTGFSYEQYF
. | TRBJ2-7 | . | TRBV5-1 | TGCGCCAGCAGCCCCCGTTCCTACGAGCAGTACTTC | CASSPRSYEQYF
. | TRBJ2-2 | . | TRBV28 | TGTGCCAGCAGGGTAGCGGCTACGAACACCGGGGAGCTGTTTTTT | CASRVAATNTGELFF
. | TRBJ2-2 | . | TRBV10-3 | TGTGCCATCAGTGAGATTAGCGAGAACACCGGGGAGCTGTTTTTT | CAISEISENTGELFF
. | TRBJ2-1 | TRBD1 | TRBV2 | TGTGCCAGCAGTGAACCCGACAGGGCGTTGGTCTTC | CASSEPDRALVF
. | TRBJ1-2 | . | TRBV29-1 | TGCAGCGTTGAAGTACTGTGGGGCTACACCTTC | CSVEVLWGYTF
. | TRBJ1-2 | TRBD1 | TRBV2 | TGTGCCAGCAGGGAACGGCAGGGGGCATCCCTGGACTATGGCTACACCTTC | CASRERQGASLDYGYTF
. | TRBJ2-1 | . | TRBV7-3 | TGTGCCAGCAGCTCCTGGGAGTTCTCCTACAATGAGCAGTTCTTC | CASSSWEFSYNEQFF
. | TRBJ2-1 | TRBD2 | TRBV5-1 | TGCGCCAGTTCATGGGCTAGCGGGACTCACGGCAATGAGCAGTTCTTC | CASSWASGTHGNEQFF
. | TRBJ1-3 | . | TRBV2 | TGTGCCAGCAGGGGAGGTGATTCTGGAAACACCATATATTTT | CASRGGDSGNTIYF
. | TRBJ2-1 | . | TRBV5-4 | TGTGCCTTGCGGGGCGCGGCTGATGAGCAGTTCTTC | CALRGAADEQFF
. | TRBJ2-1 | . | TRBV9 | TGTGCCAGCAGCGGGGGCTCCGGAAACAATGAGCAGTTCTTC | CASSGGSGNNEQFF
few | TRBJ2-1 | TRBD2 | TRBV2 | TGTGCCAGCATTACGACTAGCGGGAGATATGAGCAGTTCTTC | CASITTSGRYEQFF
. | TRBJ2-2 | TRBD2 | TRBV7-3 | TGTGCCAGCAGCCCAAACCCTAGCGGGATCCCCGGGGAGCTGTTTTTT | CASSPNPSGIPGELFF
. | TRBJ2-7 | TRBD1 | TRBV10-1 | TGCGCCAGCGGAACCGGGACAGGGCCCTACGAGCAGTACTTC | CASGTGTGPYEQYF
. | TRBJ2-5 | . | TRBV25-1 | TGTGCCAGCAGTGAGGGTGGAGTAGAGACCCAGTACTTC | CASSEGGVETQYF
. | TRBJ2-3 | TRBD1 | TRBV6-1 | TGTGCCAGCAGTGTCCGGGACAGGGTGACAGATACGCAGTATTTT | CASSVRDRVTDTQYF